This T cell receptor beta chain was identified in a study of T cells in Graves' hyperthyroidism and ophthalmopathy. This clonotype has only one observation. Its antigen remains unidentified. This CDR3 comprises 16 residues. Germline CDR1 and CDR2: MGHDK and SYGVNS. The V segment lost 4 bases and the J segment 9 bases; nucleotides outside the gene matches: 12. Overall study results and limits: For ophthalmopathy, model prediction preceded onset by a median 6.5 months. In blood, most of the thyroid clonotypes expanded above 0.001 were also present.

RNA transcripts were the template for amplifying TCR beta CDR3 regions. An initial round of RT-PCR targeting the TCR CDR3 relied on the HTBI primer set. TCRdb reprocessed the multiplex PCR reads via MiXCR and lists one record per CDR3 protein. The table has around 690,000 distinct CDR3 sequences, 17% seen once. This sequence was found in a man in his fifties with Graves' hyperthyroidism. The chain carries TRBV25-1 and TRBJ2-2; the match to TRBD1 covers 9 bases. The sequenced sample was blood. The CDR3 protein is CASSVGQGPSLRELFF. In DNA form, the CDR3 reads TGTGCCAGCAGTGTAGGACAGGGGCCTAGTCTGCGGGAGCTGTTTTTT.